These T cell receptor beta chains were read from a single sample in a study of T cell responses to AZD1222 COVID-19 vaccine. The data were produced by immunoSEQ multiplex PCR, yet TCRdb's version contains in-frame clones alone and is incomplete. The top ten clones hold 0.85% to 1.2% of a sample with 100,000 to 150,000 clones, over 85% of them seen once. The sequences come from peripheral blood, collected 28 days after the second AZD1222 dose. These receptors were collected from an adult who received the AZD1222 COVID-19 vaccine. Each CDR3 is given with its conserved first and last residue. The D gene is left open where the match is weak. Clone size appears in some rows only: once, few, many, or a class for an expanded clone.

V	J	D	size	CDR3	DNA
TRBV12-3/TRBV12-4	TRBJ2-3	NA	NA	CASSYQEVGTQYF	TGTGCCAGCAGTTACCAGGAGGTCGGTACGCAGTATTTT
TRBV3-1/TRBV3-2	TRBJ1-4	TRBD1	NA	CASSRETGANEKLFF	TGTGCCAGCAGCCGAGAAACAGGGGCTAATGAAAAACTGTTTTTT
TRBV7-3	TRBJ2-7	TRBD2	NA	CASSLERREGPSSYEQYF	TGTGCCAGCAGCCTAGAACGGAGGGAGGGCCCGAGCTCCTACGAGCAGTACTTC
TRBV28	TRBJ2-2	NA	once	CASSPDWANTGELFF	TGTGCCAGCAGTCCGGACTGGGCGAACACCGGGGAGCTGTTTTTT
TRBV9	TRBJ2-7	TRBD1	NA	CASSAGQNSYEQYF	TGTGCCAGCAGCGCGGGACAGAATTCCTACGAGCAGTACTTC
TRBV6-5	TRBJ2-1	NA	NA	CASTETPFYNEQFF	TGTGCCAGCACCGAGACCCCTTTCTACAATGAGCAGTTCTTC
TRBV20-1	TRBJ1-6	NA	NA	CSAGLREPLHF	TGCAGTGCTGGGCTTAGGGAACCCCTCCACTTT
TRBV30	TRBJ1-1	TRBD1	NA	CAWCTGGHTEAFF	TGTGCCTGGTGTACAGGGGGGCACACTGAAGCTTTCTTT
TRBV20-1	TRBJ2-1	TRBD2	NA	CSAAAGSEQFF	TGCAGTGCTGCAGCGGGAAGCGAGCAGTTCTTC
TRBV7-2	TRBJ2-3	TRBD2	NA	CASSFGGEITDTQYF	TGTGCCAGCAGCTTTGGGGGGGAGATCACAGATACGCAGTATTTT
TRBV12-3/TRBV12-4	TRBJ1-2	NA	NA	CASRAEPNYGYTF	TGTGCCAGCAGGGCGGAACCTAACTATGGCTACACCTTC
TRBV19	TRBJ1-2	NA	NA	CASSLGDYGYTF	TGTGCCAGTAGTCTCGGGGACTATGGCTACACCTTC
TRBV10-3	TRBJ2-1	NA	NA	CATEDLNNEQFF	TGTGCCACCGAGGACTTAAACAATGAGCAGTTCTTC
TRBV14	TRBJ1-2	TRBD1	NA	CASSQDRAYGYTF	TGTGCCAGCAGCCAGGACAGGGCCTATGGCTACACCTTC
TRBV25-1	TRBJ1-5	NA	NA	CASSAPGVGGNQPQHF	TGTGCCAGCAGTGCTCCCGGGGTGGGGGGCAATCAGCCCCAGCATTTT
TRBV11-2	TRBJ2-1	NA	once	CASSGQQRYNEQFF	TGTGCCAGCAGCGGGCAGCAAAGATACAATGAGCAGTTCTTC
TRBV18	TRBJ1-4	NA	NA	CASSWGTTNEKLFF	TGTGCCAGCTCGTGGGGGACAACTAATGAAAAACTGTTTTTT
TRBV30	TRBJ1-3	NA	NA	CAWSGETQGNTIYF	TGTGCCTGGAGTGGCGAGACACAAGGAAACACCATATATTTT
TRBV11-3	TRBJ2-2	TRBD2	NA	CASSLVARGTGELFF	TGTGCCAGCAGCTTAGTTGCGCGGGGGACCGGGGAGCTGTTTTTT
TRBV7-8	TRBJ1-1	NA	NA	CASSPVGGGRNTEAFF	TGTGCCAGCAGCCCCGTGGGGGGGGGAAGGAACACTGAAGCTTTCTTT
TRBV24-1	TRBJ1-4	TRBD1	once	CATSDLEDRGVLSEKLFF	TGTGCCACCAGTGATTTAGAGGACAGGGGTGTTCTATCAGAAAAACTGTTTTTT
TRBV7-9	TRBJ1-4	TRBD1	NA	CASSPRDRPVEKLFF	TGTGCCAGCAGCCCACGGGACAGGCCCGTTGAAAAACTGTTTTTT
TRBV9	TRBJ2-2	NA	NA	CASSVVGGPRATGELFF	TGTGCCAGCAGCGTAGTTGGGGGGCCCCGAGCCACCGGGGAGCTGTTTTTT
TRBV7-9	TRBJ1-6	NA	NA	CASSPRGGAYNSPLHF	TGTGCCAGCAGCCCTCGGGGAGGGGCCTATAATTCACCCCTCCACTTT
TRBV7-9	TRBJ1-6	TRBD1	once	CASSLKQGADSYNSPLHF	TGTGCCAGCAGCCTCAAACAGGGGGCAGACTCCTATAATTCACCCCTCCACTTT
TRBV7-2	TRBJ1-2	NA	NA	CASSLTAIGGYTF	TGTGCCAGCAGCTTAACGGCAATAGGGGGCTACACCTTC
TRBV11-3	TRBJ1-1	NA	once	CASSLVTNTEAFF	TGTGCCAGCAGCTTAGTAACGAACACTGAAGCTTTCTTT
TRBV7-3	TRBJ2-7	NA	NA	CASSLSGNYEQYF	TGTGCCAGCAGCTTAAGCGGAAACTACGAGCAGTACTTC
TRBV6-2/TRBV6-3	TRBJ2-5	NA	NA	CASSLDPETQYF	TGTGCCAGCAGCCTAGATCCAGAGACCCAGTACTTC
TRBV19	TRBJ1-2	TRBD1	once	CASSILDRGDPYYGYTF	TGTGCCAGTAGTATTTTGGACAGGGGCGACCCCTACTATGGCTACACCTTC
TRBV9	TRBJ1-3	NA	NA	CASSVALGPGNTIYF	TGTGCCAGCAGCGTAGCCTTGGGTCCCGGAAACACCATATATTTT
TRBV5-8	TRBJ2-6	NA	NA	CASGLAPSGANVLTF	TGTGCCAGCGGGCTTGCCCCTTCTGGGGCCAACGTCCTGACTTTC
TRBV18	TRBJ1-1	NA	NA	CASSPFGGLGTEAFF	TGTGCCAGCTCACCTTTTGGGGGGCTGGGGACTGAAGCTTTCTTT
TRBV19	TRBJ2-1	TRBD1	NA	CASSSGQGSYNEQFF	TGTGCCAGTAGTTCTGGACAGGGCTCCTACAATGAGCAGTTCTTC
TRBV2	TRBJ2-2	TRBD2	NA	CASSGTSQITGELFF	TGTGCCAGCAGTGGGACTAGCCAGATCACCGGGGAGCTGTTTTTT
TRBV5-6	TRBJ1-4	NA	NA	CASTRGGAANEKLFF	TGTGCCAGCACCCGCGGGGGTGCGGCTAATGAAAAACTGTTTTTT
TRBV4-3	TRBJ1-1	TRBD1	NA	CASSQDWGTGDLNTEAFF	TGCGCCAGCAGCCAAGATTGGGGGACAGGGGACCTGAACACTGAAGCTTTCTTT
TRBV2	TRBJ1-1	NA	NA	CASRRDNMNTEAFF	TGTGCCAGCAGGCGGGACAATATGAACACTGAAGCTTTCTTT
TRBV2	TRBJ1-1	NA	NA	CASSGGLNTEAFF	TGTGCCAGCAGTGGGGGGCTGAACACTGAAGCTTTCTTT
TRBV4-3	TRBJ1-2	NA	NA	CASSQDQDNYGYTF	TGCGCCAGCAGCCAAGATCAGGATAACTATGGCTACACCTTC
TRBV11-2	TRBJ2-7	TRBD2	NA	CASSISGGAVYEQYF	TGTGCCAGCAGCATTAGCGGGGGGGCAGTGTACGAGCAGTACTTC
TRBV19	TRBJ1-5	TRBD1	NA	CASTRDSGFSNQPQHF	TGTGCCAGTACGAGGGACAGCGGTTTTAGCAATCAGCCCCAGCATTTT
TRBV6-5	TRBJ1-6	NA	once	CASTNGGTAPLHF	TGTGCCAGCACCAACGGAGGGACGGCACCCCTCCACTTT
TRBV2	TRBJ1-2	TRBD1	NA	CASSGTGGRDGYTF	TGTGCCAGCAGTGGGACAGGGGGCAGGGATGGCTACACCTTC
TRBV11-3	TRBJ1-2	NA	NA	CASSLFQSECGYTF	TGTGCCAGCAGCTTATTTCAGTCGGAGTGTGGCTACACCTTC
TRBV9	TRBJ2-7	TRBD1	NA	CASSSSEGQGVYEQYF	TGTGCCAGCAGCTCTAGCGAGGGACAGGGCGTATACGAGCAGTACTTC
TRBV11-2	TRBJ2-1	NA	few	CASSTGHLGNYNEQFF	TGTGCCAGCAGCACCGGACACCTTGGAAACTACAATGAGCAGTTCTTC
TRBV15	TRBJ1-6	TRBD1	once	CATSLRGRGSSYNSPLHF	TGTGCCACCAGCTTGAGAGGCAGGGGGAGCTCCTATAATTCACCCCTCCACTTT
TRBV14	TRBJ2-7	NA	NA	CASSQRRDDRDF	TGTGCCAGCAGCCAACGCCGGGACGATCGGGACTTC
TRBV5-1	TRBJ2-7	TRBD1	NA	CASSLGDSRYEQYF	TGCGCCAGCAGCTTGGGGGACAGCAGATACGAGCAGTACTTC
TRBV7-2	TRBJ2-6	NA	NA	CASSPRQVRSGANVLTF	TGTGCCAGCAGCCCCCGACAGGTTCGCTCTGGGGCCAACGTCCTGACTTTC
TRBV5-6	TRBJ2-5	TRBD1	NA	CASSGDRGLETQYF	TGTGCCAGCAGTGGGGACAGGGGATTAGAGACCCAGTACTTC
TRBV5-1	TRBJ2-1	TRBD2	NA	CASSRDPSGRARNEQFF	TGCGCCAGCAGCCGGGACCCTAGCGGGAGGGCTCGGAATGAGCAGTTCTTC
TRBV9	TRBJ1-1	NA	few	CASSVAISNTEAFF	TGTGCCAGCAGCGTAGCTATTTCGAACACTGAAGCTTTCTTT